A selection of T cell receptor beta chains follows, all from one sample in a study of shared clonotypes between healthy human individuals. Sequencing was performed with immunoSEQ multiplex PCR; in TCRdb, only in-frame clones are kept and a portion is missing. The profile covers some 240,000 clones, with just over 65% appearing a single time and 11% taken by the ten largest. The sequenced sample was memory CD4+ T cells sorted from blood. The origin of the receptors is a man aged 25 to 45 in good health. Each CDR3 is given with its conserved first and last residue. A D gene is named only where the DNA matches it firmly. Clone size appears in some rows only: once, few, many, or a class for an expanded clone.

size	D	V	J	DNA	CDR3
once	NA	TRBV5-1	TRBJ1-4	TGCGCCAGCAGCGAGGGACTTCTACAGGGAGGGGAAAAACTGTTTTTT	CASSEGLLQGGEKLFF
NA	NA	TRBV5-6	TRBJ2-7	TGTGCCAGCACCTTGGACGGCTACGAGCAGTACTTC	CASTLDGYEQYF
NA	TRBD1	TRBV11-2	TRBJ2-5	TGTGCCAGCAGCTTAGAAACGGGACAGGGACGAGAGACCCAGTACTTC	CASSLETGQGRETQYF
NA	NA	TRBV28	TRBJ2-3	TGTGCCAGCCACCCCTTAGCGTCTAGCACAGATACGCAGTATTTT	CASHPLASSTDTQYF
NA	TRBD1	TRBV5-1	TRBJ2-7	TGCGCCAGCAGCTTGTCAGGGGGAAACTACGAGCAGTACTTC	CASSLSGGNYEQYF
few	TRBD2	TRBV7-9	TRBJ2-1	TGTGCCAGCAGCTTATCACTAGCGGGCTCCTACAATGAGCAGTTCTTC	CASSLSLAGSYNEQFF
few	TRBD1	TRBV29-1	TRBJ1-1	TGCAGCGTTGAGAATTCCGGGACAGGGTTGCGGACTGAAGCTTTCTTT	CSVENSGTGLRTEAFF
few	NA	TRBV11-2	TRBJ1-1	TGTGCCAGCAGCTTTTCGAACACTGAAGCTTTCTTT	CASSFSNTEAFF
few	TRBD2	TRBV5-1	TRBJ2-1	TGCGCCAGCAGCTTGAGCGGGAGGAACCCGAATGAGCAGTTCTTC	CASSLSGRNPNEQFF
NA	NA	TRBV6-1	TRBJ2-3	TGTGCCAGCAGCCTCGACAGATACACAGATACGCAGTATTTT	CASSLDRYTDTQYF
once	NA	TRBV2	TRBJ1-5	TGTGCCAGCAGCTCACAAATGGGGAACAACAATCAGCCCCAGCATTTT	CASSSQMGNNNQPQHF
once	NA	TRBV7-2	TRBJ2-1	TGTGCCAGCAGCTTAGGGGCATACAATGAGCAGTTCTTC	CASSLGAYNEQFF
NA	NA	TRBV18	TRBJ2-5	TGTGCCAGCTCACCTGGCTTCCAAGAGACCCAGTACTTC	CASSPGFQETQYF
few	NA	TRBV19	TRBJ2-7	TGTGCCAGTAGTATGCCAGGGAGCGCCTACGAGCAGTACTTC	CASSMPGSAYEQYF
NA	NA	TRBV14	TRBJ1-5	TGTGCCAGCAGCCCGTCCCAAGGGCAGCAGCCCCAGCATTTT	CASSPSQGQQPQHF
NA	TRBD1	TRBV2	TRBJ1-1	TGTGCCAGCAGCAATACAGGGGGCCTTCAGGACACTGAAGCTTTCTTT	CASSNTGGLQDTEAFF
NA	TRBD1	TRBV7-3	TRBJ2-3	TGTGCCAGCAGCAACCGGGACAGGGGCACAGATACGCAGTATTTT	CASSNRDRGTDTQYF
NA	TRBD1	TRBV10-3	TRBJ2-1	TGTGCCATCAGTGAGTTGGCAGGGGGCAGATTCTTC	CAISELAGGRFF
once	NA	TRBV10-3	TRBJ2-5	TGTGCCATCATGCAGGGGCCGAGCGAGACCCAGTACTTC	CAIMQGPSETQYF